These 24 T cell receptor beta chains were sequenced from one sample in a study of blood T cell repertoires in COVID-19. Profiled with immunoSEQ multiplex PCR; TCRdb holds only in-frame clones, not every one. The sample records about 210,000 clones, about 83% being singletons. Source material: peripheral blood. The receptor source for this set is a woman aged 50 to 60 with acute or convalescent COVID-19.

The chain joins TRBV5-4 to TRBJ2-3; weak D call: TRBD1 (6 bases). The CDR3 is 17 amino acids. Trimming took off 3 bases at V and 2 bases at J, with 19 bases between the two ends. Germline CDR1 is SGHNT and CDR2 is YYREEE (reference sequence). CDR3 nucleotide sequence: TGTGCCAGCAGCTGGCGCTACAGGGTCTATTCCACAGATACGCAGTATTTT. Its protein product is CASSWRYRVYSTDTQYF.

The V call is TRBV13, the J call TRBJ2-7; possible D gene TRBD1, 5 bases. Germline V CDR1 and CDR2: PRHDT, FYEKMQ (reference sequence). Deletions cut 2 bases from V and 4 bases from J, with 12 bases between. This CDR3 region has 14 residues. The CDR3 region is CASSLREQVYEQYF. The CDR3 nucleotides read TGTGCCAGCAGCTTAAGGGAACAGGTATACGAGCAGTACTTC.

Remarks on this clone: It is unclear where the CDR3 begins or ends on the DNA, so no DNA is shown, and the CDR3 is as TCRdb lists it. V usage is TRBV2 and J usage is TRBJ1-1; the table's D call TRBD1 went unverified against the DNA. 13 amino acids form the CDR3, both terminal residues included. Per the germline V gene, CDR1 is SNHLY and CDR2 is FYNNEI. CDR3 residues: CASILDRGTEAFF.

The chain has TRBV18 and TRBJ1-1; maybe TRBD1 (6 bases). CDR1 is KGHSH, CDR2 LQKENI, per germline. V lost 6 bases and J lost 3, with 17 bases in between. CDR3 length equals 15 residues. The CDR3, as DNA: TGTGCCAGCTCCCAGGGGAGTGAGAGGCACACTGAAGCTTTCTTT. Amino acid sequence: CASSQGSERHTEAFF.

The chain employs TRBV27 and TRBJ1-2; TRBD1 matches at 8 bases. Germline V gives CDR1 MNHEY, CDR2 SMNVEV (reference sequence). The CDR3 length is 16 residues. V dropped 1 base and J dropped 4; count of bases not matched to a gene: 8. CDR3: CASSLFPGGSVYGYTF. In DNA form, the CDR3 reads TGTGCCAGCAGTTTATTTCCAGGGGGCAGTGTCTATGGCTACACCTTC.

The rearrangement joins TRBV13 to TRBJ2-3, with 13 nucleotides matching TRBD2. Germline V gene data show CDR1 as PRHDT and CDR2 as FYEKMQ (reference sequence). The CDR3 contains 16 residues. V lost 6 bases and J lost 3; bases outside the gene matches: 6. The CDR3 reads CASRSRLAGGTDTQYF. The DNA for the CDR3 is TGTGCCAGCAGGTCCCGACTAGCGGGAGGTACAGATACGCAGTATTTT.

The J gene is TRBJ2-3, the V gene TRBV4-1; perhaps TRBD2 as D (5 bases). The CDR3 length is 14 residues. V dropped 0 bases and J dropped 6 bases, with 10 bases sitting between them. The germline CDR1 and CDR2 sequences are MGHRA and YSYEKL. CDR3 residues: CASSQESVADTQYF. DNA for the CDR3: TGCGCCAGCAGCCAAGAGAGCGTAGCGGATACGCAGTATTTT.

This clone occurred once. Additional DNA sequences in this sample encode the identical CDR3. This rearrangement joins TRBV5-1 to TRBJ2-7; D gene uncertain. The V gene lost 0 bases and the J gene lost 1 base, with 5 bases spanning the gap. Germline CDR1 and CDR2: SGHRS and YFSETQ. The CDR3 is made up of 13 amino acids. As DNA, the CDR3 is TGCGCCAGCAGCTTGGCCAGTTCCTACGAGCAGTACTTC. This codes for CASSLASSYEQYF.

The genes are TRBV2 and TRBJ2-5; TRBD2 agrees at 8 bases. The J segment lost 4 bases and the V segment lost 5 bases, leaving 6 bases of the junction unmatched. This CDR3 comprises 14 residues. Looked up from germline, CDR1 is SNHLY and CDR2 is FYNNEI. As DNA, the CDR3 is TGTGCCAGCAGTCCGGGGGGGTCAAGAGAGACCCAGTACTTC. It encodes CASSPGGSRETQYF.

This clone was picked up a small number of times. The chain links TRBV10-3 to TRBJ2-3, with D hard to call. V lost 0 bases to trimming and J lost 9 bases, with 10 bases between them. The CDR3 spans 13 residues. Germline loops: CDR1 ENHRY, CDR2 SYGVKD. The CDR3 DNA is TGTGCCATCAGTGAGTCCCCTAATGAAACGCAGTATTTT. This translates into CAISESPNETQYF.

The chain employs TRBV7-2 and TRBJ1-1; no definite D call. The CDR3 length is 14 residues. Germline loops: CDR1 SGHTA, CDR2 FQGNSA. V lost 5 bases and J lost 5, with 15 bases in between. The CDR3 spells CASSPPRRVTEAFF. The CDR3 nucleotides are TGTGCCAGCAGCCCACCTAGGAGGGTTACTGAAGCTTTCTTT.

The rearrangement links TRBV27 to TRBJ2-1; TRBD2 matches at 13 bases. The junction had 10 bases not matched to a gene; V was cut back by 5 bases and J by 6 bases. This CDR3 is built from 17 residues. Germline V CDR1 and CDR2: MNHEY, SMNVEV (reference sequence). The CDR3 sequence: CASSPLTSGRAFNEQFF. CDR3 nucleotide sequence: TGTGCCAGCAGTCCGCTTACTAGCGGGAGGGCCTTCAATGAGCAGTTCTTC.

The rearrangement joins TRBV6-5 to TRBJ2-4, with a possible D match to TRBD1 (6 bases). The CDR3 contains 14 residues. V lost 8 bases and J 9 bases, leaving 20 bases between the germline ends. Germline V gene data show CDR1 as MNHEY and CDR2 as SVGAGI. The CDR3 sequence is CASRSQGPRGIQYF. As DNA, the CDR3 is TGTGCCAGCCGCTCTCAGGGCCCCAGGGGCATTCAGTACTTC.

The chain carries TRBV11-2 and TRBJ2-1, with 7 bases fitting TRBD2. Losses at the gene ends were 4 bases for V and 15 bases for J; bases not matched to a gene: 9. This CDR3 comprises 12 residues. Germline V gives CDR1 SGHAT, CDR2 FQNNGV. CDR3 nucleotide sequence: TGTGCCAGCAGCTCGTGGGAGGGTGAGTGGTTCTTC. The encoded protein is CASSSWEGEWFF.

The chain is built from TRBV24-1 and TRBJ2-3; 7 positions agree with TRBD1. CDR3 length equals 17 residues. The germline V gene has CDR1 KGHDR and CDR2 SFDVKD. V trimming: 4 bases; J trimming: 3 bases; junction bases outside the gene matches: 12. The CDR3 is CATSDPARGRSTDTQYF. The CDR3 DNA is TGTGCCACCAGTGACCCTGCGAGGGGGCGGTCGACAGATACGCAGTATTTT.

The chain carries TRBV29-1 and TRBJ2-7; D is possibly TRBD2 (5 bases). CDR1 SQVTM and CDR2 ANQGSEA come from the germline V gene. The ends were cut back, 2 bases at V and 2 bases at J, with 10 bases in the middle. The CDR3 has 13 residues. The CDR3 here is CSVELAAPYEQYF. The CDR3 bases are TGCAGCGTTGAACTAGCCGCCCCCTACGAGCAGTACTTC.

This clone was counted only a few times. The chain carries TRBV10-3 and TRBJ1-5, with D perhaps TRBD1 (6 bases). CDR1 and CDR2 (germline): ENHRY, SYGVKD. V was cut by 2 bases and J by 5 bases, with 7 bases left in between. The CDR3 totals 13 residues. CDR3 sequence reads: CAISEAGDQPQHF. Here the CDR3 DNA reads TGTGCCATCAGTGAGGCAGGGGATCAGCCCCAGCATTTT.

The chain carries TRBV19 and TRBJ2-1; 10 positions match TRBD2. Looked up from germline, CDR1 is LNHDA and CDR2 is SQIVND (reference sequence). The CDR3 runs to 15 residues. The V gene end was trimmed by 5 bases and the J gene end by 6 bases; junction bases not matched to a gene: 7. CDR3 bases: TGTGCCAGTAGTCCCGGGACTAGCGTCGGCAATGAGCAGTTCTTC. As protein: CASSPGTSVGNEQFF.

V usage is TRBV5-6 and J usage is TRBJ1-4; D gene unclear. The length of the CDR3 is 15 residues. Germline-derived CDR1 and CDR2 are SGHDT and YYEEEE. Trimming removed 2 bases from V and 7 bases from J, with 15 bases in between. CDR3 DNA sequence: TGTGCCAGCAGCTTATACGAGGCCCGGGGTGAAAAACTGTTTTTT. It codes for CASSLYEARGEKLFF.

Remarks on this clone: Other DNA variants within this sample encode the same CDR3. This chain links TRBV11-2 with TRBJ2-2; D is undetermined. V was cut by 5 bases and J by 6 bases, with 4 bases left in between. The CDR3 has 11 residues. Germline loops: CDR1 SGHAT, CDR2 FQNNGV. Written as DNA, the CDR3 is TGTGCCAGCAGCCCTTCCGGGGAGCTGTTTTTT. As protein: CASSPSGELFF.

This clone was seen just once. This sequence joins TRBV20-1 and TRBJ2-7; 7 bases are shared with TRBD2. The trim removed 3 bases at V and 3 bases at J, leaving 5 bases unmatched. CDR3 length equals 13 residues. Per the germline V gene, CDR1 is DFQATT and CDR2 is SNEGSKA (reference sequence). The DNA for the CDR3 is TGCAGTGCTAGTAGGCGGGAGTACTACGAGCAGTACTTC. Encoded protein: CSASRREYYEQYF.

The rearrangement joins TRBV6-5 to TRBJ1-5; 9 bases align to TRBD1. Trimming took 6 bases from V and 3 from J; bases not matched to a gene: 3. The CDR3 loop spans 14 amino acids. Germline lookup yields CDR1 MNHEY and CDR2 SVGAGI. CDR3 nucleotide sequence: TGTGCCAGCAGACAGGGGGCCCTCAATCAGCCCCAGCATTTT. Protein: CASRQGALNQPQHF.

V and J are TRBV28 and TRBJ1-2; D is uncertain. Germline V CDR1 and CDR2: MDHEN, SYDVKM. This CDR3 region has 14 residues. V was pared by 2 bases and J by 3 bases, with 10 bases between. The CDR3 region is CASSLNPGDYGYTF. Written as DNA, the CDR3 is TGTGCCAGCAGTTTAAATCCCGGGGACTATGGCTACACCTTC.

This clone appeared a single time. The J gene is TRBJ2-3, the V gene TRBV10-3; no clear D. CDR1 and CDR2 (germline): ENHRY, SYGVKD. CDR3 length: 13 residues. V lost 2 bases, J lost 5 bases, and 8 bases lay in between. The CDR3 sequence: CAISEPRGDTQYF. CDR3 DNA sequence: TGTGCCATCAGTGAGCCGCGAGGAGATACGCAGTATTTT.